Listed below are T cell receptor beta chains from one sample, sequenced in a study of response to subunit inactivated influenza vaccine. MiXCR was run by TCRdb on the RT-PCR reads, yielding one entry per CDR3 protein. The sample lists about 500,000 distinct CDR3 sequences, 16% seen once, with approximately 3% in the top ten. The sequencing here drew on CD4+ T cells sorted from PBMCs, taken roughly 24 months after vaccination. The receptors stem from a man between 50 and 69 years old who received an inactivated influenza vaccine. Both conserved end residues are part of each CDR3. D genes are given only for firm matches. The listing skips clone size in some rows; elsewhere it reads once, few, many or a size class.

D	J	V	size	DNA	CDR3
TRBD1	TRBJ2-1	TRBV27	few	TGTGCCAGCACCCGTCGGACAGGGGTTTACAATGAGCAGTTCTTC	CASTRRTGVYNEQFF
TRBD2	TRBJ2-7	TRBV9	NA	TGTGCCAGCAGCGTAGCTGCGGGAGGGAAATACGAGCAGTACTTC	CASSVAAGGKYEQYF
NA	TRBJ2-3	TRBV7-2	few	TGTGCCAGCAGCTTATTCGGGCAAAACACAGATACGCAGTATTTT	CASSLFGQNTDTQYF
TRBD1	TRBJ2-1	TRBV9	once	TGTGCCAGCAGCGTAGAAGGGGGCCCCTACAATGAGCAGTTCTTC	CASSVEGGPYNEQFF
NA	TRBJ2-1	TRBV4-3	NA	TGCGCCAGCAGCAAGGGGTCGGCTCGGGGGGCCTTCCACAATGAGCAGTTCTTC	CASSKGSARGAFHNEQFF
TRBD2	TRBJ2-5	TRBV6-5	NA	TGTGCCAGCAGTACTACTGGGACTAGGACGGAGACCCAGTACTTC	CASSTTGTRTETQYF
NA	TRBJ2-7	TRBV5-1	many	TGCGCCAGCAGCTTGGGGGGGATCTACGAGCAGTACTTC	CASSLGGIYEQYF
TRBD2	TRBJ2-1	TRBV15	few	TGTGCCACCAGCACCTATAGCGGGGGGACTTACAATGAGCAGTTCTTC	CATSTYSGGTYNEQFF
NA	TRBJ2-3	TRBV4-2	NA	TGTGCCAGCAGCCAAGAACCTGATAGGGGCGATACGCAGTATTTT	CASSQEPDRGDTQYF
NA	TRBJ2-7	TRBV12-3/TRBV12-4	NA	TGTGCCAGCAGCATAAGCACGGGTCAAACCCCCTACGAGCAGTACTTC	CASSISTGQTPYEQYF
NA	TRBJ1-1	TRBV4-3	NA	TGCGCCAGCAGCCAAGACCGTACGCGCACTGAAGCTTTCTTT	CASSQDRTRTEAFF
TRBD1	TRBJ1-2	TRBV10-3	NA	TGTGCCATCAGTCTGGACAGGGTGTATGGCTACACCTTC	CAISLDRVYGYTF
NA	TRBJ1-1	TRBV29-1	once	TGCAGCGTTGTTACAGCAATGAACACTGAAGCTTTCTTT	CSVVTAMNTEAFF
NA	TRBJ1-2	TRBV3-1	few	TGTGCCAGCAGCCGGGAGACTAACTATGGCTACACCTTC	CASSRETNYGYTF
NA	TRBJ2-2	TRBV3-1	NA	TGTGCCAGCAGCCAAGGGTACACCGGGGAGCTGTTTTTT	CASSQGYTGELFF
NA	TRBJ2-2	TRBV3-1	many	TGTGCCAGCAGCCGCATGGTAGCTGTGGGCGGGGAGCTGTTTTTT	CASSRMVAVGGELFF
NA	TRBJ2-1	TRBV7-6	many	TGTGCCAGCAGCTTAGTCGGGGCGGGTGAGCAGTTCTTC	CASSLVGAGEQFF
NA	TRBJ2-3	TRBV5-1	many	TGCGCCAGCAGCTTGGATCTGACGGGCACGTCAGATACGCAGTATTTT	CASSLDLTGTSDTQYF
NA	TRBJ1-5	TRBV20-1	NA	TGCAGTGCTAGAGCGGGACAATTCAATCAGCCCCAGCATTTT	CSARAGQFNQPQHF
NA	TRBJ1-2	TRBV7-8	many	TGTGCCAGCAGCGCCTGGACGGATACACCCTTAGGCTATGGCTACACCTTC	CASSAWTDTPLGYGYTF
NA	TRBJ2-7	TRBV6-1	NA	TGTGCCAGCAGGGATAGACAGGGAGGCTACGAGCAGTACTTC	CASRDRQGGYEQYF
NA	TRBJ1-2	TRBV4-3	once	TGCGCCAGCAGCCAAGAATATCGAACAGGGTCTGGCTACACCTTC	CASSQEYRTGSGYTF
TRBD2	TRBJ2-7	TRBV5-1	few	TGCGCCAGCAGCCCCGGACTAGCGGGAGGAAGAGACTCCTACGAGCAGTACTTC	CASSPGLAGGRDSYEQYF
TRBD2	TRBJ2-5	TRBV20-1	NA	TGCAGTGCTAGAGATGGTAGCGGGAGATGGACCCAGTACTTC	CSARDGSGRWTQYF
NA	TRBJ2-1	TRBV19	many	TGTGCCAGTAGACTGACAGGCTTGAAGGAGCAGTTCTTC	CASRLTGLKEQFF
TRBD2	TRBJ2-1	TRBV24-1	many	TGTGCCACCAGTGATTTCCCTAGCGGGAGGGGGCAGTTCTTC	CATSDFPSGRGQFF
TRBD1	TRBJ2-1	TRBV11-2	NA	TGTGCCAGCAGCTTTTATTTAGGGACAGGGGAATTCTTC	CASSFYLGTGEFF
NA	TRBJ1-3	TRBV5-1	few	TGCGCCAGCAGCGTGGGGGAAGGGTCTGGAAACACCATATATTTT	CASSVGEGSGNTIYF
NA	TRBJ2-2	TRBV3-1	NA	TGTGCCAGCAGCCAAGGTTTACCAACCGAGGAGCTGTTTTTT	CASSQGLPTEELFF
NA	TRBJ2-7	TRBV11-2	few	TGTGCCAGCAGCCGGGGGCACGAGCAGTACTTC	CASSRGHEQYF
NA	TRBJ2-4	TRBV20-1	few	TGCAGTGCGCCGAGGGTTAGTAATATTCAGTACTTC	CSAPRVSNIQYF
NA	TRBJ1-1	TRBV6-2/TRBV6-3	few	TGTGCCAGCAGTTACTCCCTGGCAGCTTTCTTT	CASSYSLAAFF
NA	TRBJ1-2	TRBV4-2	NA	TGTGCCAGCAGCCAAGGGGAGGTCAGGGTTTATGGCTACACCTTC	CASSQGEVRVYGYTF
NA	TRBJ2-1	TRBV20-1	few	TGCAGTGCTGGATCCTCACTAGTTCCTGAGCAGTTCTTC	CSAGSSLVPEQFF
NA	TRBJ2-7	TRBV6-2/TRBV6-3	few	TGTGCCAGCAAACCATGGACCGGGAGCTCCTACGAGCAGTACTTC	CASKPWTGSSYEQYF
NA	TRBJ2-6	TRBV25-1	few	TGTGCCAGCAGTGAAGGGCGTAGTGGCTCTGGGGCCAACGTCCTGACTTTC	CASSEGRSGSGANVLTF
TRBD2	TRBJ2-5	TRBV7-9	many	TGTGCCAGCAGCTTAAGCGGGGCGCAAGAGACCCAGTACTTC	CASSLSGAQETQYF
NA	TRBJ1-1	TRBV5-4	NA	TGTGCCAGCAGCTTGGTCTTCCGGCAACAGAACACTGAAGCTTTCTTT	CASSLVFRQQNTEAFF
TRBD1	TRBJ2-7	TRBV12-3/TRBV12-4	NA	TGTGCCAGCAGCACAACCACGGACAGGCCTTGGGGGCAGTACTTC	CASSTTTDRPWGQYF
TRBD1	TRBJ2-7	TRBV28	NA	TGTGCCAGCAGTCCCCTGGGACAGGGGTACGAGCAGTACTTC	CASSPLGQGYEQYF
NA	TRBJ2-5	TRBV3-1	few	TGTGCCAGCACTATATCGGGCGAGACCCAGTACTTC	CASTISGETQYF
NA	TRBJ2-7	TRBV12-3/TRBV12-4	few	TGTGCCAGCAGCCACCCCAAGGGCGAGCAGTACTTC	CASSHPKGEQYF
NA	TRBJ2-7	TRBV4-3	NA	TGCGCCAGCAGCCAAGATTACTTCAACTACGAGCAGTACTTC	CASSQDYFNYEQYF
NA	TRBJ2-1	TRBV30	NA	TGTGCCTGGAGCGGGACTGGCCGGAACTACAATGAGCAGTTCTTC	CAWSGTGRNYNEQFF
NA	TRBJ2-7	TRBV6-1	many	TGTGCCAGCAGTGAAAGAGGACCGGTGGACGAGCAGTACTTC	CASSERGPVDEQYF
TRBD2	TRBJ2-5	TRBV29-1	few	TGCAGCGCCATAGCGGGGGAGACCCAGTACTTC	CSAIAGETQYF
NA	TRBJ1-6	TRBV20-1	few	TGCAGTGCTAAGGACAGTGGCATAAGTTCACCCCTCCACTTT	CSAKDSGISSPLHF